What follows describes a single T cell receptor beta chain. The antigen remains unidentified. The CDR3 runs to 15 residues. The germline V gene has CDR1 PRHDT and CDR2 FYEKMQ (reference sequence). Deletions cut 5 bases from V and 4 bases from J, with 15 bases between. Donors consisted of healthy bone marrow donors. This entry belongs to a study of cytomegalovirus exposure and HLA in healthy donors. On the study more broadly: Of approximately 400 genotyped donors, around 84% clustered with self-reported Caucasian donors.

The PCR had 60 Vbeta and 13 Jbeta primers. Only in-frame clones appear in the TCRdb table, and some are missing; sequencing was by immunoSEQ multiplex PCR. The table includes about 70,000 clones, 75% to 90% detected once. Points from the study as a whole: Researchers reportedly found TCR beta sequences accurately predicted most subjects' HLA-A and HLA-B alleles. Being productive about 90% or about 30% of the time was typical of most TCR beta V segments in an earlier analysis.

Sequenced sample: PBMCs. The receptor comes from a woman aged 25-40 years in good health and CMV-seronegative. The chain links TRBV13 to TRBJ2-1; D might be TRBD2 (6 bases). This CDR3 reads CASSPGPGLYNEQFF. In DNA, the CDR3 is TGTGCCAGCAGCCCAGGCCCGGGACTTTACAATGAGCAGTTCTTC.